One and the same sample provided the 31 T cell receptor beta chains below, sequenced in a study of human T cells and chemical hapten exposure. As to time point: pre-sensitization, week 0. The sample's treatment: therapeutic diphenylcyclopropenone sensitization with weekly scalp DPC. TCRdb fed the RACE reads into MiXCR, producing one record per CDR3 protein. The repertoire consists of approximately 260,000 distinct CDR3 sequences, with approximately 8.4% occurring once and the leading ten covering about 2.5%. Sequenced here: whole blood, sampled in connection with sensitization to the hapten diphenylcyclopropenone (DPC). The receptor set was obtained from a woman aged 40-49 years with alopecia areata. Some clones in this sample may be carry-over from other donors' samples.

The table lists this clonotype with a count of one. At one end, the junction sequence differs from germline, possibly due to a read error. The J gene is TRBJ2-5, the V gene TRBV7-7, with 11 nucleotides matching TRBD2. This CDR3 has 17 residues. The V gene's germline CDR1 is SSHAT and CDR2 FNYEAQ (reference sequence). The CDR3 nucleotides are TGTGCTAGCAGCTTAGCCTCGCTAGCGGGAGGTTCGGAGACCCAGTACTTC. Protein: CASSLASLAGGSETQYF.

The chain links TRBV24-1 to TRBJ1-2; D not certain. The CDR3 has 12 residues. Per the germline V gene, CDR1 is KGHDR and CDR2 is SFDVKD. Trimming cost V 2 bases and J 6 bases, with 6 bases left between them. CDR3 region: CATSDYDHGYTF. The CDR3 DNA reads TGTGCCACCAGTGATTACGACCATGGCTACACCTTC.

This clonotype occurred many times. The chain links TRBV20-1 to TRBJ1-2; D remains unclear. CDR1 is DFQATT and CDR2 is SNEGSKA in the germline V gene (reference sequence). V lost 1 base to trimming and J lost 4 bases, with 4 bases between them. The CDR3 loop spans 11 amino acids. The CDR3 DNA follows: TGCAGTGCTAGAGGAGGCTATGGCTACACCTTC. Encoded protein: CSARGGYGYTF.

The chain has TRBV2 and TRBJ2-7, with a weak D call TRBD1 (6 bases). Germline V gene sequence: CDR1 SNHLY, CDR2 FYNNEI. The V end was cut by 2 bases, the J end by 2 bases, with 7 bases between. The CDR3 length is 13 residues. The CDR3 here is CASSEQGPYEQYF. CDR3 nucleotide sequence: TGTGCCAGCAGTGAACAGGGGCCCTACGAGCAGTACTTC. Drawing the rest from reference TRBV2 and TRBJ2-7, the complete variable domain is EPEVTQTPSHQVTQMGQEVILRCVPISNHLYFYWYRQILGQKVEFLVSFYNNEISEKSEIFDDQFSVERPDGSNFTLKIRSTKLEDSAMYFCASSEQGPYEQYFGPGTRLTVT.

This clonotype was recorded a few times. The CDR3 nucleotides are TGTGCCAGCCGCCTCTCCCCCTACAATGAGCAGTTCTTC. Translated: CASRLSPYNEQFF. The chain is built from TRBV28 and TRBJ2-1, with D unclear. Between the trimmed V and J ends, which lost 8 bases and 2 bases, there was a span of 10 bases. Looked up from germline, CDR1 is MDHEN and CDR2 is SYDVKM. The CDR3 is 13 amino acids.

The V call is TRBV11-3, the J call TRBJ2-7, with 7 bases fitting TRBD2. Losses at the gene ends were 1 base for V and 6 bases for J; bases not matched to a gene: 21. This CDR3 contains 19 residues. The germline CDR1 and CDR2 sequences are SGHNT and YENEEA. The CDR3 bases are TGTGCCAGCAGCTTAGTGACGAGCTTTAGCGGGTCGGCGGCCTCCGAGCAGTACTTC. Protein sequence: CASSLVTSFSGSAASEQYF.

The chain is built from TRBV5-1 and TRBJ1-4, with 8 nucleotides matching TRBD1. Germline V gene lookup returns CDR1 SGHRS and CDR2 YFSETQ. Trimming at V came to 1 base and at J to 0 bases, leaving 5 bases not matched to a gene. The CDR3 has 17 amino acids. The CDR3 region is CASSLTGTGATNEKLFF. DNA of the CDR3: TGCGCCAGCAGCTTGACCGGGACAGGCGCAACTAATGAAAAACTGTTTTTT.

This clonotype was counted at least ten times. CDR3 sequence (DNA): TGTGCCAGCAGCCAAGACCCAACCTACGAGCAGTACTTC. Translation gives CASSQDPTYEQYF. This chain links TRBV4-2 with TRBJ2-7; D uncertain. The CDR3 runs 13 residues. Germline lookup yields CDR1 LGHNA and CDR2 YNFKEQ. The ends were cut back, 0 bases at V and 2 bases at J, with 5 bases in the middle.

In its sample, this clonotype was seen a few times. This chain connects TRBV7-2 to TRBJ1-2; D is undetermined. This CDR3 comprises 14 residues. V dropped 5 bases and J dropped 8 bases, with 18 bases sitting between them. Germline V lookup: CDR1 SGHTA, CDR2 FQGNSA. For the CDR3, the DNA is TGTGCCAGCAGCCCACGCCCCGGGAATTGGGGCTACACCTTC. It specifies CASSPRPGNWGYTF.

A word on this clonotype: A read error may account for a junction end that differs from germline. The V call is TRBV7-2, the J call TRBJ1-1, with D unresolved. Germline V gene data show CDR1 as SGHTA and CDR2 as FQGNSA. The CDR3 spans 15 residues. DNA of the CDR3: TGTGCCGGCAGCCAAGTAGTATCCCGGGCGGCTGAAGCTTTCTTT. Amino acids: CAGSQVVSRAAEAFF.

The V and J genes are TRBV3-1 and TRBJ2-2; 9 nucleotides align to TRBD2. With V trimmed by 4 bases and J by 4 bases, 10 bases remained unmatched. Looked up from germline, CDR1 is LGHDT and CDR2 is YNNKEL (reference sequence). CDR3 length: 17 residues. CDR3 sequence (DNA): TGTGCCAGCAGCCCCCAGACCGGGACTAGCTTCACCGGGGAGCTGTTTTTT. Translating it yields CASSPQTGTSFTGELFF.

The genes are TRBV4-2 and TRBJ2-3; the D is unclear. The V and J ends lost 0 bases and 5 bases respectively, with 9 bases between them. This CDR3 has 14 amino acids. Germline V gene sequence: CDR1 LGHNA, CDR2 YNFKEQ. The CDR3 spells CASSQDTLVDTQYF. The CDR3 DNA sequence: TGTGCCAGCAGCCAAGATACCCTGGTAGATACGCAGTATTTT.

The chain combines TRBV3-1 with TRBJ2-5; D not certain. V dropped 4 bases and J dropped 5 bases, with 11 bases sitting between them. CDR1 is LGHDT, CDR2 YNNKEL, per germline (reference sequence). This CDR3 has 13 amino acids. This CDR3 is CASSRLPGETQYF. The CDR3 DNA reads TGTGCCAGCAGCCGCCTTCCCGGGGAGACCCAGTACTTC.

The sample holds a few counts of this clonotype. This chain connects TRBV7-9 to TRBJ2-1, with a possible D match to TRBD1 (6 bases). From germline, CDR1 is SEHNR and CDR2 FQNEAQ (reference sequence). V was trimmed by 5 bases and J by 2 bases, leaving 34 bases between them. This CDR3 is 22 amino acids long. The DNA for the CDR3 is TGTGCCAGCAGCCTCCGGGACATCCGAGCGGCCCCGCGCTCACTTACCTACAATGAGCAGTTCTTC. Amino acid sequence: CASSLRDIRAAPRSLTYNEQFF.

This clonotype turned up a few times. The V call is TRBV5-1, the J call TRBJ2-2; D ambiguous. CDR1 is SGHRS and CDR2 is YFSETQ in the germline V gene. The CDR3 runs to 14 residues. Trimming left V 1 base short and J 6 bases short, with 10 bases between. In nucleotides, the CDR3 is TGCGCCAGCAGCTTGTATCGGTTCTCCGGGGAGCTGTTTTTT. Amino acid sequence: CASSLYRFSGELFF.

The table lists this clonotype with a few counts. The chain links TRBV20-1 to TRBJ1-5; TRBD1 matches 7 bases. Germline CDR1 and CDR2: DFQATT and SNEGSKA (reference sequence). CDR3 length equals 14 residues. J gave up 7 bases and V 5 bases, and 11 bases lay outside the gene matches. The CDR3 DNA sequence: TGCAGTGCTCCATCCCCAGGGGGGGGCCAGCCCCAGCATTTT. The encoded protein is CSAPSPGGGQPQHF.

This chain joins TRBV12-3 or TRBV12-4 and TRBJ2-2; the match to TRBD1 covers 9 bases. The CDR3 length is 13 residues. Trimming removed 6 bases from V and 6 bases from J; junction bases left unmatched: 2. This CDR3 reads CASSRTGAGELFF. The CDR3 DNA is TGTGCCAGCAGCCGGACAGGGGCCGGGGAGCTGTTTTTT.

This clonotype was counted between two and nine times. V and J are TRBV20-1 and TRBJ2-2; 14 nucleotides line up with TRBD2. Trimming cost V 6 bases and J 10 bases; bases outside gene matches: 10. CDR3 length: 15 amino acids. Germline-derived CDR1 and CDR2 are DFQATT and SNEGSKA (reference sequence). The CDR3 region has the DNA TGCAGTGCCATCTCCGGGACTAGCGGGAGATCGGAGCTGTTTTTT. It yields the protein CSAISGTSGRSELFF.

This clonotype was observed at least ten times. The chain combines TRBV7-9 with TRBJ1-2; 8 bases are shared with TRBD1. The CDR3 loop spans 13 amino acids. Germline values: CDR1 SEHNR, CDR2 FQNEAQ (reference sequence). V shed 4 bases and J 8 bases; nucleotides not matched to a gene: 6. The CDR3 bases are TGTGCCAGCAGCTCAGACAGGGGCAGAGGCTACACCTTC. This translates into CASSSDRGRGYTF.

At least ten counts were recorded for this clonotype. This chain uses TRBV10-3 with TRBJ2-1; 9 bases map to TRBD2. The germline gives CDR1 ENHRY, CDR2 SYGVKD. This CDR3 has 14 amino acids. Trimming removed 10 bases from V and 4 bases from J; junction bases left unmatched: 8. The CDR3 DNA follows: TGTGCCACCCAAAGCAGCGGGGGGTACAATGAGCAGTTCTTC. Amino acid sequence: CATQSSGGYNEQFF.

The rearrangement joins TRBV10-3 to TRBJ2-1, with 12 bases that match TRBD2. Trimming removed 8 bases from V and 8 bases from J; junction bases left unmatched: 4. This CDR3 is built from 13 residues. Germline V CDR1 and CDR2: ENHRY, SYGVKD. DNA of the CDR3: TGTGCCATCCGACTAGCGGGAGAGGATGAGCAGTTCTTC. Amino acid sequence: CAIRLAGEDEQFF.

This clonotype has just a few counts. This chain uses TRBV20-1 with TRBJ2-7; TRBD1 matches at 9 bases. The ends lost 2 bases at V and 6 bases at J; junction bases unmatched: 5. The CDR3 runs to 13 residues. Per germline, CDR1 DFQATT and CDR2 SNEGSKA (reference sequence). The CDR3 loop is CSARPTGGGEQYF. The CDR3 bases are TGCAGTGCTAGACCGACAGGGGGAGGCGAGCAGTACTTC.

In this sample, this clonotype turned up a few times. The genes are TRBV3-1 and TRBJ2-7; D might be TRBD2 (5 bases). V lost 1 base and J 3 bases, leaving 13 bases between the germline ends. Per the germline V gene, CDR1 is LGHDT and CDR2 is YNNKEL (reference sequence). The CDR3 loop spans 15 amino acids. The CDR3 coding sequence is TGTGCCAGCAGCCAAGCAGTCGGGGTCTACTACGAGCAGTACTTC. Its protein product is CASSQAVGVYYEQYF.

This rearrangement joins TRBV7-2 to TRBJ2-7; D possibly matches TRBD1 or TRBD2 (5 bases each). With 3 bases removed from V and 6 bases from J, the gap between germline ends came to 12 bases. Germline CDR1 is SGHTA and CDR2 is FQGNSA. The CDR3 contains 13 residues. CDR3 loop: CASSFPGPREQYF. CDR3 DNA sequence: TGTGCCAGCAGCTTCCCGGGGCCGCGCGAGCAGTACTTC.

This chain uses TRBV6-5 with TRBJ2-3, with D perhaps TRBD1 or TRBD2 (5 bases each). Germline V gene lookup returns CDR1 MNHEY and CDR2 SVGAGI. V was trimmed by 0 bases and J by 6 bases, leaving 7 bases between them. The CDR3 is 13 residues long. For the CDR3, the DNA is TGTGCCAGCAGTTACTCGGGGACCGATACGCAGTATTTT. Translated: CASSYSGTDTQYF.

This clonotype showed up many times. The chain is built from TRBV12-3 or TRBV12-4 and TRBJ1-6, with TRBD1 matching 8 bases. The trim removed 3 bases at V and 7 bases at J, leaving 5 bases unmatched. The CDR3 runs 15 residues. The CDR3 region is CASSFTTGGNSPLHF. Here the CDR3 DNA reads TGTGCCAGCAGTTTCACCACAGGGGGGAATTCACCCCTCCACTTT.

CDR3 bases: TGTGCCAGCCAAGCACCTGGCCACGAGCAGTACTTC. Encoded protein: CASQAPGHEQYF. This chain links TRBV28 with TRBJ2-7; D gene unclear. Trimming removed 8 bases at V and 5 bases at J, with 13 bases between. The CDR3 is 12 amino acids. CDR1 and CDR2 from the germline V gene are MDHEN and SYDVKM.

This clonotype was counted many times. This chain connects TRBV5-1 to TRBJ2-3; maybe TRBD1 (6 bases). Trimming removed 4 bases from V and 1 base from J, with 13 bases in between. The CDR3 consists of 15 residues. Germline loops: CDR1 SGHRS, CDR2 YFSETQ. This CDR3 is CASSIQGSGTDTQYF. CDR3 nucleotides: TGCGCCAGCAGCATACAGGGATCTGGCACAGATACGCAGTATTTT. The complete variable domain, with remaining parts taken from reference TRBV5-1 and TRBJ2-3, reads KAGVTQTPRYLIKTRGQQVTLSCSPISGHRSVSWYQQTPGQGLQFLFEYFSETQRNKGNFPGRFSGRQFSNSRSEMNVSTLELGDSALYLCASSIQGSGTDTQYFGPGTRLTVL.

The J gene is TRBJ2-3, the V gene TRBV6-5; D could derive from TRBD1 or TRBD2 (6 bases each). The CDR3 has 15 residues. V dropped 6 bases and J dropped 0 bases, with 13 bases sitting between them. Per germline, CDR1 MNHEY and CDR2 SVGAGI. In nucleotides, the CDR3 is TGTGCCAGCAGCTCCTGGGGGGCTAGCACAGATACGCAGTATTTT. Its protein product is CASSSWGASTDTQYF.

The genes are TRBV12-3 or TRBV12-4 and TRBJ1-1; D remains unclear. This CDR3 comprises 15 residues. V was clipped by 1 base and J by 2 bases, with 11 bases between them. CDR3 sequence (DNA): TGTGCCAGCAGTTTAGACCTCTTTGGAAACACTGAAGCTTTCTTT. It is translated as CASSLDLFGNTEAFF.

The gene calls are TRBV10-3 and TRBJ2-7; the match to TRBD2 covers 10 bases. V shed 6 bases and J 6 bases; nucleotides not matched to a gene: 11. This CDR3 is 15 amino acids long. Germline V gene sequence: CDR1 ENHRY, CDR2 SYGVKD. The CDR3 DNA sequence: TGTGCCATCAGCCCCCAAGCGGGAGGGCCTAGCGAGCAGTACTTC. This sequence encodes CAISPQAGGPSEQYF.